This T cell receptor (beta chain) stems from a study of early T cells in non-severe SARS-CoV-2 infection. Trimming pared 7 bases from V and 6 bases from J, leaving 13 bases between. The CDR3 contains 13 residues. TCRdb redid the calling of the 5' RACE reads with MiXCR, one entry per CDR3 protein. The repertoire includes roughly 100,000 distinct CDR3 sequences, over 10% of them detected once, and 6.2% sits in the top ten. This clonotype showed up just a few times. The genes are TRBV12-3 or TRBV12-4 and TRBJ1-5; D possibly corresponds to TRBD1 (5 bases). This TCR derives from an adult who was a healthcare worker with PCR-confirmed SARS-CoV-2 infection or an uninfected control (not recorded which). The sequenced material came from whole blood. CDR3: CASMGGAGQPQHF. CDR3 DNA: TGTGCCAGCATGGGAGGGGCAGGTCAGCCCCAGCATTTT.